These 11 T cell receptor beta chains were all obtained from the same sample, sequenced in a study of T cell clones after liver transplantation. Repertoires were generated with immunoSEQ multiplex PCR, while TCRdb's copy carries only in-frame clones and drops some. The table lists about 24,000 clones, around three quarters of them singletons. The material sequenced was CD4+ T cells from blood, taken before liver transplant. All receptors come from a human donor who received a liver transplant.

The chain uses TRBV5-6 and TRBJ1-2; maybe TRBD1 (6 bases). Trimming took 2 bases from V and 0 from J, leaving 11 bases between them. The germline gives CDR1 SGHDT, CDR2 YYEEEE. The CDR3 consists of 15 residues. The CDR3 bases are TGTGCCAGCAGCTTAACAGGGATGGCTAACTATGGCTACACCTTC. Translation gives CASSLTGMANYGYTF.

The genes are TRBV4-2 and TRBJ2-1; D perhaps matches TRBD2 (6 bases). In germline, CDR1 is LGHNA, CDR2 YNFKEQ. The CDR3 runs to 13 residues. V was cut by 4 bases and J by 5 bases, with 9 bases left in between. CDR3: CASSPSSDNEQFF. DNA of the CDR3: TGTGCCAGCAGCCCCTCTAGCGACAATGAGCAGTTCTTC.

This chain links TRBV25-1 with TRBJ2-1; possible D gene TRBD1, 5 bases. CDR1 is MGHDK, CDR2 SYGVNS, per germline. CDR3 length: 14 residues. V lost 2 bases, J lost 3 bases, and 8 bases lay in between. The CDR3, as DNA: TGTGCCAGCAGTGAACTAGGGGACTACAATGAGCAGTTCTTC. Residues: CASSELGDYNEQFF.

This chain links TRBV14 with TRBJ2-2, with D uncertain. This CDR3 is 14 amino acids long. V was shortened by 4 bases and J by 1 base, with 7 bases between the two germline ends. Germline V gives CDR1 SGHDN, CDR2 FVKESK. The CDR3 protein is CASSPIWNTGELFF. CDR3 DNA: TGTGCCAGCAGCCCTATTTGGAACACCGGGGAGCTGTTTTTT.

V usage is TRBV4-1 and J usage is TRBJ2-5; D gene uncertain. This CDR3 comprises 13 residues. The ends were cut back, 0 bases at V and 7 bases at J, with 9 bases in the middle. Germline CDR1 and CDR2: MGHRA and YSYEKL. The CDR3 here is CASSQDPSGTQYF. CDR3 DNA: TGCGCCAGCAGCCAAGATCCCTCTGGGACCCAGTACTTC.

The chain carries TRBV6-5 and TRBJ1-2; tentative D call: TRBD1 (5 bases). Germline CDR1 MNHEY, CDR2 SVGAGI. Trimming removed 0 bases at V and 7 bases at J, with 15 bases between. The CDR3 consists of 15 residues. The DNA for the CDR3 is TGTGCCAGCAGTTACTCCCGGGACGTCCGCAGTGGCTACACCTTC. Encoded protein: CASSYSRDVRSGYTF.

J is TRBJ1-3 and V is TRBV5-1; a weak D match, TRBD1 (6 bases). CDR3 length: 15 amino acids. Trimming pared 0 bases from V and 6 bases from J, leaving 13 bases between. Per germline, CDR1 SGHRS and CDR2 YFSETQ. CDR3 DNA: TGCGCCAGCAGCTTGGAACTCGCAGGGGCAAACACCATATATTTT. It yields the protein CASSLELAGANTIYF.

The rearrangement joins TRBV5-4 to TRBJ2-6, with TRBD2 matching over 8 bases. This CDR3 has 18 amino acids. Germline CDR1 is SGHNT and CDR2 is YYREEE (reference sequence). V dropped 6 bases and J dropped 0; count of bases not matched to a gene: 11. The CDR3 coding sequence is TGTGCCAGCACCCCGGCGGGGGGCGACCTCTCTGGGGCCAACGTCCTGACTTTC. This gives the protein CASTPAGGDLSGANVLTF.

The J gene is TRBJ2-7, the V gene TRBV27; D is ambiguous. CDR1 MNHEY and CDR2 SMNVEV come from the germline V gene (reference sequence). The V end was cut by 5 bases, the J end by 1 base, with 15 bases between. This CDR3 is 15 amino acids long. The CDR3 DNA sequence: TGTGCCAGCAGTCGAACTTTTAGTGGATCCTACGAGCAGTACTTC. Protein sequence: CASSRTFSGSYEQYF.

The chain is built from TRBV28 and TRBJ1-5; TRBD1 is a possible D gene (5 bases). With 2 bases removed from V and 0 bases from J, the gap between germline ends came to 8 bases. Germline values: CDR1 MDHEN, CDR2 SYDVKM. This CDR3 is 15 amino acids long. CDR3 DNA: TGTGCCAGCAGTTTAGGGGGGGATAGCAATCAGCCCCAGCATTTT. This codes for CASSLGGDSNQPQHF. Supplemented by reference TRBV28 and TRBJ1-5, the full variable domain reads DVKVTQSSRYLVKRTGEKVFLECVQDMDHENMFWYRQDPGLGLRLIYFSYDVKMKEKGDIPEGYSVSREKKERFSLILESASTNQTSMYLCASSLGGDSNQPQHFGDGTRLSIL.

The rearrangement uses TRBV28 and TRBJ1-3, with D tentatively TRBD1 (5 bases). The germline CDR1 and CDR2 sequences are MDHEN and SYDVKM. V was clipped by 5 bases and J by 0 bases, with 11 bases between them. The CDR3 totals 15 residues. The CDR3 sequence is CASSRDASSGNTIYF. Written as DNA, the CDR3 is TGTGCCAGCAGTAGGGACGCGAGCTCTGGAAACACCATATATTTT.